A selection of T cell receptor beta chains follows, all from one sample in a study of blood T cell repertoires in COVID-19. Using immunoSEQ multiplex PCR, the repertoire was profiled, and TCRdb retains in-frame clones only, with some absent. The repertoire consists of 80,000 to 100,000 clones, with roughly 80% occurring once and the leading ten covering under 20%. Sample: peripheral blood. The receptor set was obtained from a human donor in a cohort sampled during active COVID-19. CDR3s include the opening cysteine and the closing phenylalanine or tryptophan. A D gene is named only where the DNA matches it firmly. Where a row states a size, it is once, few, many or the class of an expanded clone; other rows omit it.

>TRBD1|TRBV19|few|TRBJ1-1
TGTGCCAGTAGTACCCCCGGGACAGCGCGGGAAGCTTTCTTT
CASSTPGTAREAFF
>TRBD2|TRBV6-2/TRBV6-3|once|TRBJ2-7
TGTGCCAGCAGCCGTACCGGGACTAGAGTCCACGAGCAGTACTTC
CASSRTGTRVHEQYF
>TRBD2|TRBV2|few|TRBJ2-7
TGTGCCAGCAGCTTCGGACTAGACTCCTACGAGCAGTACTTC
CASSFGLDSYEQYF
>TRBD2|TRBV6-5|few|TRBJ2-7
TGTGCCAGCAGTTCCCCGCGGCGGGAGGGTAAGCAGTACTTC
CASSSPRREGKQYF
>-|TRBV6-5|-|TRBJ1-1
TGTGCCAGCAGTTACCGTAAGGGGTCTTTTGAAGCTTTCTTT
CASSYRKGSFEAFF
>TRBD1|TRBV5-5|-|TRBJ2-7
TGTGCCAGCAGCTCAAGAGGGGGACAGGGATACTCCTACGAGCAGTACTTC
CASSSRGGQGYSYEQYF
>TRBD2|TRBV9|-|TRBJ2-7
TGTGCCAGCAGCGTAGGGGGAGGGGTTTTATTCAGCGAGCAGTACTTC
CASSVGGGVLFSEQYF
>-|TRBV5-6|-|TRBJ2-7
TGTGCCAGCAGCTTGGAAGGGCGGGACCTCCTCGAGCAGTACTTC
CASSLEGRDLLEQYF
>-|TRBV4-1|-|TRBJ1-5
TGCGCCAGCAGCCAAGACCTCGGGACAAGTTGGGGGCAGCCCCAGCATTTT
CASSQDLGTSWGQPQHF
>-|TRBV4-1|-|TRBJ1-5
TGCGCCAGCAGCCAAGATTCCGGTCAGCCCCAGCATTTT
CASSQDSGQPQHF
>-|TRBV11-1|-|TRBJ2-7
TGTGCCAGCAGCTTGGGCGGGGAGATCTACGAGCAGTACTTC
CASSLGGEIYEQYF
>-|TRBV3-1/TRBV3-2|-|TRBJ1-1
TGTGCCAGCGGGTCGGACAGCCAGACAGCTTTCTTT
CASGSDSQTAFF
>-|TRBV5-6|-|TRBJ2-7
TGTGCCAGCAGCTTGATCGGGGGCGAGCAGTACTTC
CASSLIGGEQYF
>TRBD2|TRBV6-6|-|TRBJ2-2
TGTGCCAGCGGCTCTAGCGGGTCCAACACCGGGGAGCTGTTTTTT
CASGSSGSNTGELFF
>-|TRBV19|-|TRBJ1-1
TGTGCCAGTAGTACTCAGGTAGAAGCTTTCTTT
CASSTQVEAFF
>TRBD2|TRBV5-1|-|TRBJ2-1
TGCGCCAGCAGCTCTACTAGCGGGAGGTTGAATGAGCAGTTCTTC
CASSSTSGRLNEQFF
>TRBD1|TRBV7-6|-|TRBJ2-7
TGTGCCAGCAGCTTAGAGGGACAGACCTACGAGCAGTACTTC
CASSLEGQTYEQYF
>-|TRBV28|-|TRBJ1-2
TGTGCCAGCAGTTTAAGGGGCATGGGGGGCTACACCTTC
CASSLRGMGGYTF
>TRBD2|TRBV11-2|-|TRBJ2-1
TGTGCCAGCAGCTTAGAGCTCAGCGGGAGGGCTGGCGAGCAGTTCTTC
CASSLELSGRAGEQFF
>-|TRBV6-6|-|TRBJ2-1
TGTGCCAGCGGACACGTCCGGTCAGGGACTGGTAATGAGCAGTTCTTC
CASGHVRSGTGNEQFF
>TRBD1|TRBV3-1/TRBV3-2|-|TRBJ2-1
TGTGCCAGCAGCCAAACGGGACAGGGTGGCAATGAGCAGTTCTTC
CASSQTGQGGNEQFF
>-|TRBV5-4|-|TRBJ1-2
TGTGCCAGCAGCATTGGACTCAGCTATGGCTACACCTTC
CASSIGLSYGYTF
>-|TRBV6-2/TRBV6-3|-|TRBJ2-7
TGTGCCAGCAGCTTCGACAGGACTCTCTCCTACGAGCAGTACTTC
CASSFDRTLSYEQYF
>-|TRBV12-1|-|TRBJ2-7
TGTGCCAGCAGCTTTGTGGTCCGCGGGATCCCCGAGCAGTACTTC
CASSFVVRGIPEQYF
>TRBD1|TRBV7-9|-|TRBJ2-7
TGTGCCAGCAGCTCACAGGGGTACGAGCAGTACTTC
CASSSQGYEQYF
>TRBD1|TRBV28|-|TRBJ2-7
TGTGCCAGCAGTCCTTGGACAGGGGGGAAACAGGAGCAGTACTTC
CASSPWTGGKQEQYF
>-|TRBV6-5|few|TRBJ2-7
TGTGCCAGCAGTATCGAGCGCTCCTACGAGCAGTACTTC
CASSIERSYEQYF
>-|TRBV3-1/TRBV3-2|-|TRBJ1-6
TGTGCCAGCAGCCGCCGGCAGGGTGAGAATTCACCCCTCCACTTT
CASSRRQGENSPLHF
>-|TRBV7-9|-|TRBJ2-6
TGTGCCAGCAAACCCTTAGGAGAAGCAGGGGCCAACGTCCTGACTTTC
CASKPLGEAGANVLTF
>-|TRBV11-3|-|TRBJ2-1
TGTGCCAGCAGCCGGACAGTTTATAATGAGCAGTTCTTC
CASSRTVYNEQFF
>-|TRBV7-2|-|TRBJ1-5
TGTGCCAGCAGATTGGAACCCGGGAGCAATCAGCCCCAGCATTTT
CASRLEPGSNQPQHF
>TRBD1|TRBV5-1|-|TRBJ1-6
TGCGCCAGCAGGGGAGAAGGGGGCGTTCGAAATTCACCCCTCCACTTT
CASRGEGGVRNSPLHF
>TRBD1|TRBV5-6|-|TRBJ1-1
TGTGCCAGCAGATTCGGACAGGGAGGAACTGAAGCTTTCTTT
CASRFGQGGTEAFF
>TRBD2|TRBV5-1|-|TRBJ2-7
TGCGCCAGCAGCTTGTTCGGCAGGGATCCCCGACTAGCGGGGGCTTCCGAGCAGTACTTC
CASSLFGRDPRLAGASEQYF
>-|TRBV18|-|TRBJ2-7
TGTGCCAGCTCAATCGCAGGCTCCTACGAGCAGTACTTC
CASSIAGSYEQYF
>TRBD1|TRBV6-5|-|TRBJ2-5
TGTGCCAGCATCAGGGGGACAGCACAAGAGACCCAGTACTTC
CASIRGTAQETQYF
>-|TRBV28|-|TRBJ1-2
TGTGCCAGCAGTTTATTCTTCGGTAACTATGGCTACACCTTC
CASSLFFGNYGYTF
>-|TRBV12-3/TRBV12-4|-|TRBJ1-5
TGTGCCAGCAGTTTACCAGGAGGGGAGCCCCAGCATTTT
CASSLPGGEPQHF
>TRBD1|TRBV11-2|-|TRBJ1-2
TGTGCCAGCAGCTCAATAGCCCGACAGGGGAGGCGTAGCTATGGCTACACCTTC
CASSSIARQGRRSYGYTF
>-|TRBV5-6|-|TRBJ2-3
TGTGCCAGCAGCTTTAGTTCGGGTACGCAGTATTTT
CASSFSSGTQYF
>-|TRBV19|-|TRBJ1-5
TGTGCCAGTAGCGATTACGGACAGTATAGCAATCAGCCCCAGCATTTT
CASSDYGQYSNQPQHF
>-|TRBV27|-|TRBJ2-7
TGTGCCAGCAGCCTCGTCCGGGGATACGAGCAGTACTTC
CASSLVRGYEQYF